These T cell receptor beta chains were read from a single sample in a study of blood T cell repertoires in COVID-19. The method was immunoSEQ multiplex PCR; TCRdb's version includes in-frame clones alone and lacks a portion of them. This repertoire shows about 370,000 clones, more than 80% found once; its top ten account for 0.95% to 1.1%. The sample taken for sequencing was PBMCs or T cells enriched from blood (not recorded which). All receptors derive from a man younger than 35 who had recovered from COVID-19. The CDR3 runs from the conserved cysteine through the conserved F or W. The order of the fields is clone size, V gene, D gene, J gene, CDR3 DNA, CDR3 protein. The D gene is left open where the match is weak. Some rows have no size entry. The others give once, few or many, or a class for an expanded clone.

>-|TRBV2|-|TRBJ2-3
TGTGCCAGCAGAAGAGTCGTGGATACGCAGTATTTT
CASRRVVDTQYF
>-|TRBV13|-|TRBJ1-2
TGTGCCAGCAGCTTATCGGTGGGGGCTTGGTATGGCTACACCTTC
CASSLSVGAWYGYTF
>-|TRBV5-1|TRBD1|TRBJ1-1
TGCGCCAGCAGCTACCGGGACAGGGGCACTGAAGCTTTCTTT
CASSYRDRGTEAFF
>-|TRBV5-1|-|TRBJ1-1
TGCGCCAGCAGGGAAGACAGTAGTGAAGCTTTCTTT
CASREDSSEAFF
>-|TRBV11-2|TRBD1|TRBJ2-4
TGTGCCAGCAGCTTAGCCCTCGGACAGGGGAACATTCAGTACTTC
CASSLALGQGNIQYF
>few|TRBV6-6|-|TRBJ1-2
TGTGCCAGCAGTCCAACAGGGACGAATGGCTACACCTTC
CASSPTGTNGYTF
>-|TRBV7-9|TRBD1|TRBJ1-6
TGTGCCAGCAGCTTAGCAGGGTTCGGACAGGTGCATAATTCACCCCTCCACTTT
CASSLAGFGQVHNSPLHF
>-|TRBV7-9|TRBD1|TRBJ2-2
TGTGCCAGCAGCTTAGTTCCGGGGACAGGGGTCGCCGGGGAGCTGTTTTTT
CASSLVPGTGVAGELFF
>-|TRBV7-8|TRBD2|TRBJ2-1
TGTGCCAGCAGCCCAGGGGCCGGGACTAGCGCCATACGTGAGTTCTTC
CASSPGAGTSAIREFF
>-|TRBV5-6|TRBD1|TRBJ1-2
TGTGCCAGCAGCTGGGGGCAGGGGGCTTTTGGCTACACCTTC
CASSWGQGAFGYTF
>-|TRBV6-5|-|TRBJ2-2
TGTGCCAGCAAAACAGGCACCGGGGAGCTGTTTTTT
CASKTGTGELFF
>-|TRBV7-2|-|TRBJ2-6
TGTGCCAGCAGCCGGGGGAGGACCGGGGCCAACGTCCTGACTTTC
CASSRGRTGANVLTF
>-|TRBV28|-|TRBJ1-1
TGTGCCACTACTTTGCCAGGCAGTAGACTGAACACTGAAGCTTTCTTT
CATTLPGSRLNTEAFF
>-|TRBV5-4|TRBD1|TRBJ2-7
TGTGCCAGCAGCTTGTTCCGGGACAGGGGCCGCCAGAGGTCCTACGAGCAGTACTTC
CASSLFRDRGRQRSYEQYF
>-|TRBV6-6|-|TRBJ1-1
TGTGCCAGCAGTTACTCGGTCGGGAACACTGAAGCTTTCTTT
CASSYSVGNTEAFF
>-|TRBV6-5|-|TRBJ1-4
TGTGCCAGCAGATTTCAGGGAGGAAACGAAAAACTGTTTTTT
CASRFQGGNEKLFF
>once|TRBV5-5|-|TRBJ2-5
TGTGCCAGCAGCTTTAGACTCCCGGGGGAGACCCAGTACTTC
CASSFRLPGETQYF
>-|TRBV25-1|-|TRBJ1-3
TGTGCCAGCAGTGACTGGGACAATAGAAACACCATATATTTT
CASSDWDNRNTIYF
>-|TRBV19|TRBD1|TRBJ2-1
TGTGCCAGTAGTAGGACAGGGGATGAGCAGTTCTTC
CASSRTGDEQFF
>-|TRBV7-2|-|TRBJ1-3
TGTGCCAGCAGCTTGGTGAGCGGGTCTGGAAACACCATATATTTT
CASSLVSGSGNTIYF
>-|TRBV7-6|-|TRBJ1-6
TGTGCCAGCAGCTTCGGCGGGTATAATTCACCCCTCCACTTT
CASSFGGYNSPLHF
>-|TRBV2|-|TRBJ2-1
TGTGCCAGCGCGGGGCGGGGAGAAGCTTACAATGAGCAGTTCTTC
CASAGRGEAYNEQFF
>-|TRBV18|-|TRBJ2-2
TGTGCCAGCTCACCAAACTGGGACATAAGTACCGGGGAGCTGTTTTTT
CASSPNWDISTGELFF
>-|TRBV3-1/TRBV3-2|TRBD2|TRBJ2-7
TGTGCCAGCAGCCAAGTCCGGGGGGGCCCCTACGAGCAGTACTTC
CASSQVRGGPYEQYF
>-|TRBV11-2|TRBD2|TRBJ2-1
TGTGCCAGCAGCCGACTGGGACTAGCGGGGCTCAATGAGCAGTTCTTC
CASSRLGLAGLNEQFF
>-|TRBV6-2/TRBV6-3|TRBD2|TRBJ2-1
TGTGCCAGCAGTTATAGCGGGAGCCCCTACAATGAGCAGTTCTTC
CASSYSGSPYNEQFF
>-|TRBV27|-|TRBJ2-1
TGTGCCAGCAGTGCCCCCGCTCGACTGAGTGAGCAGTTCTTC
CASSAPARLSEQFF
>-|TRBV24-1|TRBD1|TRBJ1-5
TGTGCCACCAGTGGAGGACAGGGACCTTTTGGCAATCAGCCCCAGCATTTT
CATSGGQGPFGNQPQHF
>-|TRBV19|TRBD1|TRBJ1-5
TGTGCCAGTAGTGCCGGGACAGGGGAAAATCAGCCCCAGCATTTT
CASSAGTGENQPQHF
>-|TRBV9|TRBD2|TRBJ2-7
TGTGCCAGCAGCGTAGACTGGAATTCGGGACTAGCGACCGAGCAGTACTTC
CASSVDWNSGLATEQYF
>-|TRBV19|-|TRBJ1-2
TGTGCCAGTAGTCCAGGTAGGACAGAGAACTATGGCTACACCTTC
CASSPGRTENYGYTF
>-|TRBV18|-|TRBJ1-1
TGTGCCAGCTCGCCGACAGAGAACACTGAAGCTTTCTTT
CASSPTENTEAFF
>-|TRBV28|TRBD2|TRBJ2-7
TGTGCCAGCGGGAGGGGCCCTCCTGGAGCCTACGAGCAGTACTTC
CASGRGPPGAYEQYF
>-|TRBV6-2/TRBV6-3|TRBD2|TRBJ2-2
TGTGCCAGCAGTCTCGCGGGAGGGCACACCGGGGAGCTGTTTTTT
CASSLAGGHTGELFF
>-|TRBV6-5|-|TRBJ2-4
TGTGCCAGCAGTTACTCCTCCTCTAGCATTCAGTACTTC
CASSYSSSSIQYF
>-|TRBV24-1|TRBD1|TRBJ1-4
TGTGCCACCAGTGACACCGGGACAGGGGCTGAAAAACTGTTTTTT
CATSDTGTGAEKLFF
>once|TRBV12-3/TRBV12-4|-|TRBJ1-1
TGTGCCAGCAGACAGATAAACACTGAAGCTTTCTTT
CASRQINTEAFF
>-|TRBV29-1|-|TRBJ2-5
TGCAGCTTTACTGAGGGGGAAGCCCAGGAGACCCAGTACTTC
CSFTEGEAQETQYF
>-|TRBV5-8|-|TRBJ2-1
TGTGCCAGCAGCCCCCGTGCTAGCTCCTACAATGAGCAGTTCTTC
CASSPRASSYNEQFF
>-|TRBV6-5|-|TRBJ2-7
TGTGCCAGCAGCCGAGTTAGCTCCTACGAGCAGTACTTC
CASSRVSSYEQYF
>few|TRBV19|-|TRBJ1-5
TGTGCCAGTAGTATTCCCGGTCCTAGCAATCAGCCCCAGCATTTT
CASSIPGPSNQPQHF
>-|TRBV5-1|-|TRBJ1-3
TGCGCCAGCAGCTTGAGGGATTTTGTCTTCGGGGATGGAAACACCATATATTTT
CASSLRDFVFGDGNTIYF
>-|TRBV29-1|-|TRBJ2-3
TGCAGCGTTGAGGGCAGGGCAGGTGGAGATACGCAGTATTTT
CSVEGRAGGDTQYF
>-|TRBV6-2/TRBV6-3|TRBD1|TRBJ1-2
TGTGCCAGCAGTTACTTAGGGGGCGACTATGGCTACACCTTC
CASSYLGGDYGYTF
>-|TRBV29-1|TRBD1|TRBJ2-3
TGCAGCGTTGAAGAGGGACAGGGGGATACGCAGTATTTT
CSVEEGQGDTQYF
>-|TRBV3-1/TRBV3-2|-|TRBJ2-4
TGTGCCAGCAGCCAAGTAACCTCAGCGCCCATGGACATTCAGTACTTC
CASSQVTSAPMDIQYF
>-|TRBV19|-|TRBJ2-4
TGTGCCAGTAGTATAAGAGCGAGCATTCAGTACTTC
CASSIRASIQYF